Detailed here is one T cell receptor (beta chain). These data originate in a study of blood T cell repertoires in COVID-19. Study as a whole: Collection of acute and convalescent COVID-19 samples took place in the United States, Italy and Spain. Sources were T cells, B-cell-depleted T cells, or PBMCs; the material itself was cDNA or gDNA.

Source study methods: Reference gene primers were amplified, and this amplification served to estimate nucleated cell counts. Using immunoSEQ multiplex PCR, the repertoire was profiled, and TCRdb retains in-frame clones only, with some absent. That table is the source of V, J and clone size, and D and trimming were worked out from the DNA. The repertoire consists of 20,000 to 25,000 clones, with over 80% occurring once and the leading ten covering about a fifth. The CDR3 extends over 16 amino acids. Between the trimmed V and J ends, which lost 0 bases and 4 bases, there was a span of 16 bases. CDR1 is GTSNPN and CDR2 is SVGIG in the germline V gene (reference sequence).

The source of this sequence is a man older than 75 with active or convalescent COVID-19. Source material: peripheral blood. The chain combines TRBV30 with TRBJ1-5; D unresolved. CDR3 DNA sequence: TGTGCCTGGAGTGTACAATCGGCGGCGGGAAATCAGCCCCAGCATTTT. Protein product: CAWSVQSAAGNQPQHF.